The clone carrying this T cell receptor beta chain has just one count. This specimen comes from a study of blood T cell repertoires in COVID-19. On the study more broadly: Acute and convalescent COVID-19 specimens originated in the United States, Italy and Spain. Nucleic acid was either cDNA or gDNA, and it came from T cells, B-cell-depleted T cells, or PBMCs.

Germline V gene sequence: CDR1 MNHEY, CDR2 SMNVEV (reference sequence). CDR3 size: 13 residues. V trimming: 9 bases; J trimming: 0 bases; junction bases outside the gene matches: 5. Authors' analysis steps: Counts of nucleated cells, estimated from reference gene primer amplification, were obtained. This table comes from immunoSEQ multiplex PCR, and its TCRdb copy is limited to in-frame clones, with some not included. V and J calls and clone size are as listed in that table; D and trimming were resolved from the DNA. The sample has about 210,000 clones, 92% seen once. Sequencing used peripheral blood. The V gene is TRBV27, the J gene TRBJ2-7; 7 bases line up with TRBD1. The receptor's source is a man younger than 40 with acute or convalescent COVID-19. DNA for the CDR3: TGTGCCAGTGGGGACAGTTACTCCTACGAGCAGTACTTC. It yields the protein CASGDSYSYEQYF.